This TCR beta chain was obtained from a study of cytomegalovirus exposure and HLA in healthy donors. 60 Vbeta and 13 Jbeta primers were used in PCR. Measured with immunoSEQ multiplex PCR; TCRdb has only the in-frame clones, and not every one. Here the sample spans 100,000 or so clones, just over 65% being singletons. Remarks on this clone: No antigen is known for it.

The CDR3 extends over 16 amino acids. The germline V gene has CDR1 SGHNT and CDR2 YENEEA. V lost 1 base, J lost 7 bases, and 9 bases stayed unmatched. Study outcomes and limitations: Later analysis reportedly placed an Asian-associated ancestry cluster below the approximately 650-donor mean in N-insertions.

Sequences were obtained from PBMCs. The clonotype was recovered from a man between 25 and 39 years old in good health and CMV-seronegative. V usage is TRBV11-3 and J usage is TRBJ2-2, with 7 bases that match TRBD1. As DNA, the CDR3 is TGTGCCAGCAGCTTAGGACAGGGATTTCAGGACGGGGAGCTGTTTTTT. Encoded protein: CASSLGQGFQDGELFF.